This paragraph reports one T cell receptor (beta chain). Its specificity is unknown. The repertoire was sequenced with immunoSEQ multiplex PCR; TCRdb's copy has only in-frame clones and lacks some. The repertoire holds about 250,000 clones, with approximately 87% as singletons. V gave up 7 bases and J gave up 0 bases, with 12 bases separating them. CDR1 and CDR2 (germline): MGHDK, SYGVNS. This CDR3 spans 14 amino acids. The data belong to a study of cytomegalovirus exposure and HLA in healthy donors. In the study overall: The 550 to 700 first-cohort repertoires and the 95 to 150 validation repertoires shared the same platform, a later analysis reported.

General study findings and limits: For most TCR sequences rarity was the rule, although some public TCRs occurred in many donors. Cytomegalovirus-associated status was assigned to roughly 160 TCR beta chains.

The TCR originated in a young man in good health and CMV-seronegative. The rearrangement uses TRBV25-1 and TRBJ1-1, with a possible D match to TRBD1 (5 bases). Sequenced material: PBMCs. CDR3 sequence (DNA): TGTGCCAGCATCGAAACAGGAATGAACACTGAAGCTTTCTTT. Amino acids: CASIETGMNTEAFF.